These 19 T cell receptor beta chains share one sample of origin, sequenced in a study of cytomegalovirus exposure and HLA in healthy donors. The protocol was immunoSEQ multiplex PCR, while the TCRdb copy is restricted to in-frame clones and leaves out a portion. The top ten clones hold about 9.4% of a sample with approximately 160,000 clones, nearly 90% of them seen once. Specimen: PBMCs. The receptors shown here come from a woman younger than 30 in good health and CMV-seropositive.

This clone appeared a few times. The rearrangement joins TRBV29-1 to TRBJ1-4; TRBD1 matches at 10 bases. Trimming at V came to 6 bases and at J to 7 bases, leaving 17 bases not matched to a gene. The V gene's germline CDR1 is SQVTM and CDR2 ANQGSEA. This CDR3 is 17 amino acids long. Here the CDR3 reads CSVLIVRRDRGGEKLFF. The CDR3 DNA sequence: TGCAGCGTGCTGATTGTCCGCCGGGACAGGGGAGGTGAAAAACTGTTTTTT.

The chain recombines TRBV25-1 with TRBJ1-2, with 10 bases lining up with TRBD1. Trimming at V came to 2 bases and at J to 3 bases, leaving 9 bases not matched to a gene. This CDR3 has 17 amino acids. The germline CDR1 and CDR2 sequences are MGHDK and SYGVNS. CDR3 amino acids: CASSEPTGGAGYYGYTF. Here the CDR3 DNA reads TGTGCCAGCAGTGAACCGACAGGGGGCGCTGGTTACTATGGCTACACCTTC.

The chain joins TRBV27 to TRBJ1-2; 7 bases match TRBD1. Germline lookup yields CDR1 MNHEY and CDR2 SMNVEV (reference sequence). The CDR3 length is 16 residues. The V and J ends lost 0 bases and 10 bases, in that order; junction bases with no gene match: 14. The CDR3 DNA reads as TGTGCCAGCAGTTTATCTCTTAACAGGGGAGCGGATGACTACACCTTC. Its translation is CASSLSLNRGADDYTF.

The chain recombines TRBV19 with TRBJ1-1; D perhaps matches TRBD1 (6 bases). The CDR3 is 13 amino acids. Germline V gene lookup returns CDR1 LNHDA and CDR2 SQIVND (reference sequence). The V end was cut by 0 bases, the J end by 5 bases, with 7 bases between. In DNA form, the CDR3 reads TGTGCCAGTAGTATAGACAGGGGTACTGAAGCTTTCTTT. It is translated as CASSIDRGTEAFF. The variable domain in full, completed from reference TRBV19 and TRBJ1-1, reads DGGITQSPKYLFRKEGQNVTLSCEQNLNHDAMYWYRQDPGQGLRLIYYSQIVNDFQKGDIAEGYSVSREKKESFPLTVTSAQKNPTAFYLCASSIDRGTEAFFGQGTRLTVV.

CDR3 protein: CASSQRPTGPTYNEQFF. In nucleotides, the CDR3 is TGTGCCAGCAGCCAACGTCCCACAGGTCCTACCTACAATGAGCAGTTCTTC. The genes are TRBV4-2 and TRBJ2-1; a possible D gene is TRBD1 (5 bases). The CDR3 consists of 17 residues. V shed 2 bases and J shed 2 bases, with 16 bases lying between them. Germline CDR1 reads LGHNA; CDR2 reads YNFKEQ.

This chain links TRBV29-1 with TRBJ2-7, with D hard to call. The germline V gene has CDR1 SQVTM and CDR2 ANQGSEA. CDR3 length: 13 amino acids. The V end lost 6 bases, the J end lost 5 bases, and 17 bases lay between the germline ends. DNA for the CDR3: TGCAGCGTGAGATCACTGGCTCGGGACGAGCAGTACTTC. Protein: CSVRSLARDEQYF.

J is TRBJ2-1 and V is TRBV7-9; D is possibly TRBD2 (6 bases). Looked up from germline, CDR1 is SEHNR and CDR2 is FQNEAQ (reference sequence). V lost 5 bases and J 3 bases, leaving 8 bases between the germline ends. This CDR3 comprises 13 residues. The CDR3 nucleotides are TGTGCCAGCAGCGACGGGAGCTACAATGAGCAGTTCTTC. Translation gives CASSDGSYNEQFF.

The gene calls are TRBV2 and TRBJ1-1; 12 nucleotides align to TRBD1. J lost 8 bases, V lost 6 bases, and 10 bases had no gene match. CDR3 size: 15 residues. Germline V gene data show CDR1 as SNHLY and CDR2 as FYNNEI. CDR3 bases: TGTGCCAGCAGGAGGGACAGGGGGCTCCAAGTAGAAGCTTTCTTT. This codes for CASRRDRGLQVEAFF.

The chain employs TRBV30 and TRBJ1-1; D uncertain. Germline values: CDR1 GTSNPN, CDR2 SVGIG (reference sequence). The germline V and J ends were trimmed by 4 bases and 4 bases, with 16 bases remaining between them. This CDR3 comprises 14 residues. DNA for the CDR3: TGTGCCTGGATCCCTCGGGGAGGGATCACTGAAGCTTTCTTT. Its protein is CAWIPRGGITEAFF. Combining the CDR3 with reference TRBV30 and TRBJ1-1 gives the whole variable domain SQTIHQWPATLVQPVGSPLSLECTVEGTSNPNLYWYRQAAGRGLQLLFYSVGIGQISSEVPQNLSASRPQDRQFILSSKKLLLSDSGFYLCAWIPRGGITEAFFGQGTRLTVV.

The chain joins TRBV2 to TRBJ2-2, with 7 nucleotides matching TRBD1. The CDR3 spans 16 residues. The germline gives CDR1 SNHLY, CDR2 FYNNEI. Trimming cost V 6 bases and J 6 bases; bases outside gene matches: 13. The CDR3 reads CASSPILTGPPGELFF. CDR3 DNA: TGTGCCAGCAGCCCTATACTGACAGGGCCCCCCGGGGAGCTGTTTTTT.

This sequence joins TRBV19 and TRBJ2-2; 8 nucleotides match TRBD2. The CDR3 extends over 16 amino acids. Germline CDR1 reads LNHDA; CDR2 reads SQIVND (reference sequence). V was clipped by 5 bases and J by 0 bases; unmatched bases: 5. DNA of the CDR3: TGTGCCAGTAGTTGGCTAGCGGGCGCGAACACCGGGGAGCTGTTTTTT. Amino acid sequence: CASSWLAGANTGELFF.

V usage is TRBV13 and J usage is TRBJ2-7; 11 positions agree with TRBD1. Per germline, CDR1 PRHDT and CDR2 FYEKMQ (reference sequence). CDR3 length: 14 amino acids. Germline trimming cut 5 bases from V and 7 bases from J; bases unmatched to any gene: 7. This CDR3 is CASSPRDRGGEQYF. The DNA for the CDR3 is TGTGCCAGCAGCCCCCGGGACAGGGGGGGGGAGCAGTACTTC. Using reference TRBV13 and TRBJ2-7 for the parts outside the CDR3, the full variable domain is AAGVIQSPRHLIKEKRETATLKCYPIPRHDTVYWYQQGPGQDPQFLISFYEKMQSDKGSIPDRFSAQQFSDYHSELNMSSLELGDSALYFCASSPRDRGGEQYFGPGTRLTVT.

This clone has only a few counts. This rearrangement joins TRBV18 to TRBJ2-1; 9 bases map to TRBD2. CDR3 length: 16 amino acids. Germline loops: CDR1 KGHSH, CDR2 LQKENI. The trim removed 2 bases at V and 9 bases at J, leaving 11 bases unmatched. The DNA for the CDR3 is TGTGCCAGCTCACCATCTAGCGGGGAGAGCGGGGGTGAGCAGTTCTTC. Translating it yields CASSPSSGESGGEQFF.

This chain connects TRBV5-6 to TRBJ1-1; 8 bases agree with TRBD1. From germline, CDR1 is SGHDT and CDR2 YYEEEE. CDR3 length: 14 amino acids. Trimming at V came to 4 bases and at J to 1 base, leaving 3 bases not matched to a gene. This CDR3 reads CASSVGTGNTEAFF. CDR3 nucleotide sequence: TGTGCCAGCAGCGTGGGGACAGGGAACACTGAAGCTTTCTTT.

This clone came up once. The chain joins TRBV5-1 to TRBJ1-4; D gene uncertain. V shed 2 bases and J shed 8 bases, with 16 bases lying between them. Looked up from germline, CDR1 is SGHRS and CDR2 is YFSETQ. The CDR3 is made up of 15 amino acids. As DNA, the CDR3 is TGCGCCAGCAGCTTTCTTGGAGGGAAGCAAGAAAAACTGTTTTTT. This sequence encodes CASSFLGGKQEKLFF.

The genes are TRBV18 and TRBJ2-1, with 7 positions matching TRBD2. CDR3 length: 12 amino acids. CDR1 and CDR2 from the germline V gene are KGHSH and LQKENI. Trimming took 0 bases from V and 15 from J; bases not matched to a gene: 5. The CDR3, as DNA: TGTGCCAGCTCACCACCCGGGGACTACGTGTTCTTC. It encodes CASSPPGDYVFF.

The chain employs TRBV28 and TRBJ2-7, with TRBD2 matching 11 bases. The CDR3 is 17 residues long. CDR1 is MDHEN, CDR2 SYDVKM, per germline. V dropped 4 bases and J dropped 0; count of bases not matched to a gene: 8. CDR3 region: CASSSRTSGPLSYEQYF. The CDR3 DNA is TGTGCCAGCAGTTCGAGGACTAGCGGGCCTCTCTCCTACGAGCAGTACTTC.

This rearrangement joins TRBV28 to TRBJ1-2; 10 nucleotides align to TRBD1. CDR3 length: 14 amino acids. Germline CDR1 is MDHEN and CDR2 is SYDVKM. Unmatched junction bases numbered 8, after V lost 6 bases and J lost 7 bases. The CDR3 nucleotides read TGTGCCAGCAGCCAATATGACAGGGGGCGTGGCTACACCTTC. Translation: CASSQYDRGRGYTF.

This clone has a single count. The chain employs TRBV6-5 and TRBJ1-4, with a tentative D call TRBD1 (5 bases). This CDR3 region has 11 residues. Germline CDR1 MNHEY, CDR2 SVGAGI. The V gene lost 8 bases and the J gene lost 5 bases, with 6 bases spanning the gap. The CDR3 loop reads CASGQNEKLFF. CDR3 nucleotides: TGTGCCAGCGGACAAAATGAAAAACTGTTTTTT.